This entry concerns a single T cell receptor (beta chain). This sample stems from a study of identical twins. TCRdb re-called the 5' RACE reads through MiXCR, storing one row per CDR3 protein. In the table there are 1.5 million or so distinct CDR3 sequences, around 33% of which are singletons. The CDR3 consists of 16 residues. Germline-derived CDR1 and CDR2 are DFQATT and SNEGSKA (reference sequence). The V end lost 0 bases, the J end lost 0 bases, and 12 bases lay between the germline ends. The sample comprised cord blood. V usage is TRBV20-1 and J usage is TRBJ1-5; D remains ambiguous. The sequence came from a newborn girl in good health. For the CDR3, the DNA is TGCAGTGCTAGAGAGGCGGGCAGTTATAGCAATCAGCCCCAGCATTTT. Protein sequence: CSAREAGSYSNQPQHF.